The T cell receptor (beta chain) described here comes from a study of T cells in tumors after PD-1 blockade. Study overall: Some patients also took daily vismodegib 150 mg during anti-PD-1 treatment.

Method: immunoSEQ multiplex PCR; TCRdb's copy keeps in-frame clones and lacks some. Among roughly 12,000 clones listed, 63% were seen once. There are 12 residues in the CDR3. Germline V gene lookup returns CDR1 ENHRY and CDR2 SYGVKD. With 4 bases clipped from V and 4 bases from J, the junction kept 0 bases outside the gene matches. The input for sequencing was tumor tissue, taken before anti-PD-1 treatment. This TCR derives from a human donor with basal cell carcinoma. This rearrangement joins TRBV10-3 to TRBJ2-5; 7 bases map to TRBD1. The CDR3 reads CAISGTGETQYF. CDR3 in DNA: TGTGCCATCAGTGGGACAGGAGAGACCCAGTACTTC.